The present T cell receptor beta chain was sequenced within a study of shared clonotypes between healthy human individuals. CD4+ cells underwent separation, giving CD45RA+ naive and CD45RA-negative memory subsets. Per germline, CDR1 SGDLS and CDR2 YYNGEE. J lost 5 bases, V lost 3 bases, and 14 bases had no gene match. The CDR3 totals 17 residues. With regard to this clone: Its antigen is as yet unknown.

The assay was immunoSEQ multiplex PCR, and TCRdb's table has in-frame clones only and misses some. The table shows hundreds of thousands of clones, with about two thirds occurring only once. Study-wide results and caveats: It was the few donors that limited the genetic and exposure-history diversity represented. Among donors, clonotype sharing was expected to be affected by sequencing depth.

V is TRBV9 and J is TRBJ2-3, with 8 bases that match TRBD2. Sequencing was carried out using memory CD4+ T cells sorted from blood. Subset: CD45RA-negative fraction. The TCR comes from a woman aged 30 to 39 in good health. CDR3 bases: TGTGCCAGCAGCGAGGTGGCACTAGCGGTTCAGGGAGATACGCAGTATTTT. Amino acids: CASSEVALAVQGDTQYF.